This entry lists 11 T cell receptor beta chains sequenced from one sample in a study of cytomegalovirus exposure and HLA in healthy donors. The PCR used 60 Vbeta and 13 Jbeta primers. Assay: immunoSEQ multiplex PCR; the TCRdb copy retains only in-frame clones and omits some. The sample records about 120,000 clones, approximately 8% being singletons. Sequenced material: PBMCs. All receptors derive from a woman between 35 and 50 years old in good health and CMV-seropositive.

The chain has TRBV2 and TRBJ2-4, with 10 bases matching TRBD2. V was pared by 6 bases and J by 6 bases, with 5 bases of the junction left unmatched. The CDR3 consists of 14 residues. Germline CDR1 is SNHLY and CDR2 is FYNNEI. Here the CDR3 DNA reads TGTGCCAGCAGGATCAGCGGGGGGGCAAACATTCAGTACTTC. Translating it yields CASRISGGANIQYF.

This chain connects TRBV7-9 to TRBJ2-7, with TRBD1 matching over 8 bases. CDR3 length equals 12 residues. Germline V CDR1 and CDR2: SEHNR, FQNEAQ (reference sequence). V lost 6 bases to trimming and J lost 5 bases; unmatched junction nucleotides: 3. The CDR3 reads CASRTDRDEQYF. The CDR3 DNA sequence: TGTGCCAGCAGGACGGACAGGGACGAGCAGTACTTC.

The J gene is TRBJ1-1, the V gene TRBV18; D may be TRBD1 (6 bases). V lost 1 base, J lost 8 bases, and 17 bases lay in between. The CDR3 is 15 residues long. Germline-derived CDR1 and CDR2 are KGHSH and LQKENI. The CDR3 sequence: CASSPRARTAVEAFF. The CDR3 bases are TGTGCCAGCTCACCACGGGCCAGGACAGCAGTCGAAGCTTTCTTT.

This chain links TRBV20-1 with TRBJ2-5; D not certain. The CDR3 loop spans 10 amino acids. V lost 2 bases, J lost 7 bases, and 5 bases lay in between. The germline CDR1 and CDR2 sequences are DFQATT and SNEGSKA (reference sequence). This CDR3 is CSARNGTQYF. CDR3 bases: TGCAGTGCTAGAAACGGGACCCAGTACTTC.

The chain combines TRBV6-1 with TRBJ2-7; tentative D call: TRBD1 (6 bases). In germline, CDR1 is MNHNS, CDR2 SASEGT. V lost 7 bases to trimming and J lost 0 bases, with 13 bases between them. The CDR3 is 14 amino acids. CDR3 amino acids: CASTPARGSYEQYF. The CDR3 region has the DNA TGTGCCAGCACCCCCGCCAGGGGCTCCTACGAGCAGTACTTC.

This clone has only a few counts. The chain has TRBV6-5 and TRBJ2-7; no clear D. Germline CDR1 MNHEY, CDR2 SVGAGI. This CDR3 has 14 amino acids. V lost 4 bases and J lost 3, with 13 bases in between. CDR3: CASSSPRRVYEQYF. The CDR3 nucleotides read TGTGCCAGCAGTTCCCCCCGTCGGGTCTACGAGCAGTACTTC.

This clone turned up a few times. The chain carries TRBV5-1 and TRBJ2-6; D gene uncertain. There are 16 residues in the CDR3. The germline gives CDR1 SGHRS, CDR2 YFSETQ. V was cut by 4 bases and J by 0 bases, with 11 bases left in between. The CDR3 protein is CASSLNGVSGANVLTF. Here the CDR3 DNA reads TGCGCCAGCAGCCTCAACGGAGTCTCTGGGGCCAACGTCCTGACTTTC. Looking up the rest from reference TRBV5-1 and TRBJ2-6 gives the full variable domain: KAGVTQTPRYLIKTRGQQVTLSCSPISGHRSVSWYQQTPGQGLQFLFEYFSETQRNKGNFPGRFSGRQFSNSRSEMNVSTLELGDSALYLCASSLNGVSGANVLTFGAGSRLTVL.

This clone was observed a handful of times. V is TRBV30 and J is TRBJ2-3; possibly TRBD2 for D (5 bases). The CDR3 runs to 11 residues. With 0 bases removed from V and 11 bases from J, the gap between germline ends came to 9 bases. Germline V gives CDR1 GTSNPN, CDR2 SVGIG (reference sequence). This CDR3 is CAWSVGLWQYF. CDR3 in DNA: TGTGCCTGGAGTGTTGGACTCTGGCAGTATTTT.

Only a few counts were recorded for this clone. The chain links TRBV27 to TRBJ1-2; TRBD1 aligns across 10 bases. CDR1 is MNHEY, CDR2 SMNVEV, per germline (reference sequence). The V gene end was trimmed by 5 bases and the J gene end by 7 bases; junction bases not matched to a gene: 7. The CDR3 is made up of 14 amino acids. As DNA, the CDR3 is TGTGCCAGCAGTCCGACAGGGGGCAGGGGTGGCTACACCTTC. It encodes CASSPTGGRGGYTF.

This clone has just a few counts. CDR3 DNA: TGTGCCAGCAGCCTAGTCGCGATGGGCTACACCTTC. Its protein is CASSLVAMGYTF. The chain recombines TRBV5-6 with TRBJ1-2; the D is unclear. The CDR3 covers 12 residues. Germline assignment: CDR1 SGHDT and CDR2 YYEEEE. Between the trimmed V and J ends, which lost 4 bases and 8 bases, there was a span of 12 bases.

This clone was observed a handful of times. The chain combines TRBV5-6 with TRBJ2-1, with 7 bases aligning to TRBD1. The CDR3 consists of 16 residues. From germline, CDR1 is SGHDT and CDR2 YYEEEE. V shed 5 bases and J 8 bases; nucleotides not matched to a gene: 16. The CDR3 sequence: CASRVVTGEPRDEQFF. CDR3 sequence (DNA): TGTGCCAGCAGGGTCGTAACAGGGGAACCCAGGGATGAGCAGTTCTTC.